These 26 T cell receptor beta chains came from one sample sequenced in a study of cytomegalovirus exposure and HLA in healthy donors. Use of 60 Vbeta and 13 Jbeta primers characterized the PCR. Generated by immunoSEQ multiplex PCR, the TCRdb table keeps only in-frame clones and is missing some. Counted here are 150,000 to 200,000 clones, around 68% occurring once; the ten biggest clones make up about 10%. Specimen: PBMCs. The receptors were sampled from a man younger than 45 in good health and CMV-seropositive.

The J gene is TRBJ1-4, the V gene TRBV28; D gene uncertain. Trimming shortened V by 6 bases and J by 8 bases, and 16 bases separated the two germline ends. The CDR3 covers 14 residues. The germline V gene has CDR1 MDHEN and CDR2 SYDVKM. The CDR3 here is CASSSGSGREKLFF. CDR3 nucleotide sequence: TGTGCCAGCAGCTCAGGATCTGGGAGAGAAAAACTGTTTTTT.

This clone was detected only a few times. The chain carries TRBV9 and TRBJ1-2, with D maybe TRBD1 (5 bases). This CDR3 region has 12 residues. V lost 7 bases, J lost 3 bases, and 10 bases lay in between. Germline V gene sequence: CDR1 SGDLS, CDR2 YYNGEE. The CDR3 DNA is TGTGCCAGCGGGGCGCAGGACTATGGCTACACCTTC. Its protein product is CASGAQDYGYTF.

For this clone: The sample carries other DNA sequences with the same CDR3. This chain joins TRBV5-6 and TRBJ1-2; D not resolved. This CDR3 has 13 amino acids. V was pared by 5 bases and J by 4 bases, with 12 bases between. Germline V lookup: CDR1 SGHDT, CDR2 YYEEEE. CDR3 DNA sequence: TGTGCCAGCAGTCTCCGGGATTTCTATGGCTACACCTTC. Its translation: CASSLRDFYGYTF.

The sample holds a few counts of this clone. The chain has TRBV9 and TRBJ1-1, with TRBD1 identical over 8 bases. The CDR3 runs to 16 residues. Per germline, CDR1 SGDLS and CDR2 YYNGEE. The J segment lost 5 bases and the V segment lost 0 bases, leaving 9 bases of the junction unmatched. The CDR3 sequence is CASSVGDRGWGTEAFF. The DNA of the CDR3 is TGTGCCAGCAGCGTAGGTGACAGGGGTTGGGGTACTGAAGCTTTCTTT.

CDR3 protein: CASSKRFGSNQPQHF. CDR3 nucleotides: TGTGCCAGCAGTAAGAGGTTTGGTAGCAATCAGCCCCAGCATTTT. The rearrangement uses TRBV28 and TRBJ1-5; D unclear. There are 15 residues in the CDR3. Trimming left V 5 bases short and J 0 bases short, with 11 bases between. The germline gives CDR1 MDHEN, CDR2 SYDVKM. Full variable domain (outside the CDR3, taken from reference TRBV28 and TRBJ1-5): DVKVTQSSRYLVKRTGEKVFLECVQDMDHENMFWYRQDPGLGLRLIYFSYDVKMKEKGDIPEGYSVSREKKERFSLILESASTNQTSMYLCASSKRFGSNQPQHFGDGTRLSIL.

This sequence joins TRBV7-6 and TRBJ2-5; D is possibly TRBD2 (7 bases). Trimming cost V 5 bases and J 4 bases, with 14 bases left between them. This CDR3 has 14 residues. The germline V gene encodes CDR1 SGHVS and CDR2 FNYEAQ. CDR3: CASSLGGGGETQYF. CDR3 nucleotides: TGTGCCAGCAGCCTGGGGGGAGGGGGAGAGACCCAGTACTTC.

V is TRBV19 and J is TRBJ1-4, with 8 nucleotides matching TRBD1. The CDR3 is 15 residues long. The germline CDR1 and CDR2 sequences are LNHDA and SQIVND (reference sequence). With 4 bases clipped from V and 8 bases from J, the junction kept 9 bases outside the gene matches. The CDR3 loop is CASSKAGGHGEKLFF. CDR3 coding DNA: TGTGCCAGTAGTAAGGCAGGGGGCCATGGGGAAAAACTGTTTTTT.

The table lists this clone with a few counts. The rearrangement joins TRBV30 to TRBJ2-3; D is undetermined. Germline CDR1 GTSNPN, CDR2 SVGIG (reference sequence). V lost 7 bases and J 2 bases, leaving 10 bases between the germline ends. This CDR3 is 12 amino acids long. In nucleotides, the CDR3 is TGTGCCTCCGGAGACGCCACAGATACGCAGTATTTT. Amino acid sequence: CASGDATDTQYF.

This chain joins TRBV6-1 and TRBJ2-5, with D perhaps TRBD2 (6 bases). The assigned J gene may be wrong: the sequence end matches TRBJ2-7 better. This CDR3 is built from 15 residues. The V gene's germline CDR1 is MNHNS and CDR2 SASEGT. In DNA form, the CDR3 reads TGTGCCAGCAGTGAACGGGGGAGGTCGTCCAACGAGCAGTACTTC. It codes for CASSERGRSSNEQYF.

In this sample, this clone turned up once. The rearrangement uses TRBV7-6 and TRBJ2-1, with 7 bases lining up with TRBD2. Trimming removed 5 bases from V and 7 bases from J; junction bases left unmatched: 11. The CDR3 spans 15 residues. CDR1 is SGHVS, CDR2 FNYEAQ, per germline. The CDR3 nucleotides are TGTGCCAGCAGCCCCGGCTGGGGGGAGGGGAATGAGCAGTTCTTC. As protein: CASSPGWGEGNEQFF. Combining the CDR3 with reference TRBV7-6 and TRBJ2-1 gives the whole variable domain GAGVSQSPRYKVTKRGQDVALRCDPISGHVSLYWYRQALGQGPEFLTYFNYEAQQDKSGLPNDRFSAERPEGSISTLTIQRTEQRDSAMYRCASSPGWGEGNEQFFGPGTRLTVL.

The chain employs TRBV11-2 and TRBJ2-7, with 11 bases matching TRBD2. This CDR3 comprises 15 residues. J was trimmed by 0 bases and V by 5 bases; bases with no gene match: 3. CDR1 SGHAT and CDR2 FQNNGV come from the germline V gene. CDR3: CASSRLAGSSYEQYF. Here the CDR3 DNA reads TGTGCCAGCAGCCGACTAGCGGGGAGCTCCTACGAGCAGTACTTC.

In DNA form, the CDR3 reads TGTGCCAGCAGCTTACTGGGACAGGCGACTAACTATGGCTACACCTTC. Residues: CASSLLGQATNYGYTF. This chain connects TRBV7-3 to TRBJ1-2; 8 nucleotides agree with TRBD1. Germline assignment: CDR1 SGHTA and CDR2 FQGTGA. The CDR3 is 16 amino acids. J gave up 0 bases and V 2 bases, and 5 bases lay outside the gene matches. Supplemented by reference TRBV7-3 and TRBJ1-2, the full variable domain reads GAGVSQTPSNKVTEKGKYVELRCDPISGHTALYWYRQSLGQGPEFLIYFQGTGAADDSGLPNDRFFAVRPEGSVSTLKIQRTERGDSAVYLCASSLLGQATNYGYTFGSGTRLTVV.

J is TRBJ1-4 and V is TRBV5-1; unclear D gene. This CDR3 has 14 amino acids. Germline values: CDR1 SGHRS, CDR2 YFSETQ. V shed 2 bases and J shed 7 bases, with 12 bases lying between them. Written as DNA, the CDR3 is TGCGCCAGCAGCTTTCCAGGCCCTCTTGAAAAACTGTTTTTT. Protein sequence: CASSFPGPLEKLFF.

The V and J genes are TRBV11-2 and TRBJ2-2; 9 bases are a match to TRBD2. The CDR3 is made up of 15 amino acids. Germline trimming cut 5 bases from V and 1 base from J; bases unmatched to any gene: 2. The germline V gene has CDR1 SGHAT and CDR2 FQNNGV. The CDR3 loop is CASSLAGLNTGELFF. DNA of the CDR3: TGTGCCAGCAGCCTAGCGGGACTGAACACCGGGGAGCTGTTTTTT.

This chain links TRBV18 with TRBJ1-5; perhaps TRBD1 as D (5 bases). The CDR3 is 15 amino acids. CDR1 and CDR2 (germline): KGHSH, LQKENI. Trimming cost V 1 base and J 0 bases, with 7 bases left between them. CDR3 bases: TGTGCCAGCTCACCACAAGGGGATAGCAATCAGCCCCAGCATTTT. Translation: CASSPQGDSNQPQHF.

There are a few counts of this clone. This chain uses TRBV4-1 with TRBJ2-7; D might be TRBD2 (6 bases). Looked up from germline, CDR1 is MGHRA and CDR2 is YSYEKL. V lost 3 bases and J 4 bases, leaving 13 bases between the germline ends. The CDR3 covers 14 residues. CDR3 DNA: TGCGCCAGCAGCCACCAAATCGGGGGATACGAGCAGTACTTC. It translates to CASSHQIGGYEQYF.

As DNA, the CDR3 is TGTGCCAGCAGCGTAGTCGGAGACACTGAAGCTTTCTTT. It codes for CASSVVGDTEAFF. The chain recombines TRBV9 with TRBJ1-1; the D is unclear. There are 13 residues in the CDR3. Trimming pared 0 bases from V and 3 bases from J, leaving 6 bases between. The V gene's germline CDR1 is SGDLS and CDR2 YYNGEE.

V is TRBV18 and J is TRBJ1-2; D may be TRBD1 (5 bases). V lost 1 base, J lost 8 bases, and 17 bases lay in between. Germline CDR1 and CDR2: KGHSH and LQKENI. This CDR3 contains 15 residues. The CDR3 region has the DNA TGTGCCAGCTCACCACTTGTAGGGGATTATAGCGGCTACACCTTC. Translating it yields CASSPLVGDYSGYTF.

The rearrangement joins TRBV10-3 to TRBJ2-7; D uncertain. CDR3 length: 11 amino acids. From germline, CDR1 is ENHRY and CDR2 SYGVKD. Trimming pared 4 bases from V and 4 bases from J, leaving 5 bases between. In nucleotides, the CDR3 is TGTGCCATCAGTGGAGGATACGAGCAGTACTTC. This codes for CAISGGYEQYF.

This chain connects TRBV7-8 to TRBJ1-2; a weak D match, TRBD1 (6 bases). CDR1 is SGHVS, CDR2 FQNEAQ, per germline. CDR3 length: 16 amino acids. Between the trimmed V and J ends, which lost 1 base and 3 bases, there was a span of 15 bases. CDR3 region: CASSLGGRREDYGYTF. The CDR3 nucleotides are TGTGCCAGCAGCTTAGGGGGGCGAAGGGAAGACTATGGCTACACCTTC.

V and J are TRBV6-5 and TRBJ1-1; perhaps TRBD1 as D (6 bases). This CDR3 is built from 14 residues. Germline V gene sequence: CDR1 MNHEY, CDR2 SVGAGI. V lost 2 bases to trimming and J lost 1 base, with 8 bases between them. The CDR3 region has the DNA TGTGCCAGCAGTTACCGGGACACGAACACTGAAGCTTTCTTT. It codes for CASSYRDTNTEAFF.

This clone has just one count. The V call is TRBV7-3, the J call TRBJ2-3, with TRBD2 identical over 14 bases. Germline V gene sequence: CDR1 SGHTA, CDR2 FQGTGA. The V and J ends lost 2 bases and 3 bases, in that order; junction bases with no gene match: 7. CDR3 length: 18 residues. CDR3 residues: CASSLQGLAGGRTDTQYF. CDR3 in DNA: TGTGCCAGCAGCTTACAAGGACTAGCGGGAGGCAGGACAGATACGCAGTATTTT.

The chain links TRBV6-1 to TRBJ2-3, with TRBD2 matching 14 bases. There are 14 residues in the CDR3. Germline V gene sequence: CDR1 MNHNS, CDR2 SASEGT. Trimming cost V 10 bases and J 6 bases; bases outside gene matches: 6. Here the CDR3 DNA reads TGTGCCACCGGGACTAGCGGGAGCGGGGATACGCAGTATTTT. Its translation: CATGTSGSGDTQYF.

This chain connects TRBV7-9 to TRBJ2-3, with 9 positions matching TRBD2. The CDR3 extends over 18 amino acids. After removal of 4 bases from V and 4 bases from J, the junction contained 15 bases not matched to a gene. Looked up from germline, CDR1 is SEHNR and CDR2 is FQNEAQ (reference sequence). The CDR3 coding sequence is TGTGCCAGCAGCTCCTCCAGGGGCGGGAGGGCCCCCCCAGATACGCAGTATTTT. Its protein is CASSSSRGGRAPPDTQYF.

The chain employs TRBV5-8 and TRBJ2-1; TRBD2 matches at 7 bases. The length of the CDR3 is 15 residues. Germline trimming cut 4 bases from V and 5 bases from J; bases unmatched to any gene: 9. Looked up from germline, CDR1 is SGHTS and CDR2 is YDEGEE. In nucleotides, the CDR3 is TGTGCCAGCAGCCCCCGGGGGGTGAGGAACAATGAGCAGTTCTTC. Protein: CASSPRGVRNNEQFF.

This clone was seen ten or more times. The chain recombines TRBV7-9 with TRBJ2-3; D is unclear. CDR1 and CDR2 (germline): SEHNR, FQNEAQ (reference sequence). CDR3 length: 15 residues. Trimming removed 3 bases from V and 2 bases from J, with 12 bases in between. The chain's CDR3 is CASSFVSVFTDTQYF. For the CDR3, the DNA is TGTGCCAGCAGCTTCGTTTCGGTGTTCACAGATACGCAGTATTTT.